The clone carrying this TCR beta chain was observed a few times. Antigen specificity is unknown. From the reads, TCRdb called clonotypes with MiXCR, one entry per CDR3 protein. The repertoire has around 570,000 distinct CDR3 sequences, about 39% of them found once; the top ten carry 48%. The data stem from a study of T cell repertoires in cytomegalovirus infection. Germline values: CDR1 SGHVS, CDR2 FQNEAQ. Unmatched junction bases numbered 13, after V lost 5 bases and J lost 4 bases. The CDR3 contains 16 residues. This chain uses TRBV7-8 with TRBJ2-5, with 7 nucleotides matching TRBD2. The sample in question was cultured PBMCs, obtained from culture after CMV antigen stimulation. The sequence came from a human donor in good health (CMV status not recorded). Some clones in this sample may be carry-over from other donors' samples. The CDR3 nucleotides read TGTGCCAGCAGCACGCTCTTGGTGGGGAGGGGAGAGACCCAGTACTTC. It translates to CASSTLLVGRGETQYF.